The source of this T cell receptor (beta chain) is a study of T cells in women clearing cervical HPV infection. General study points: Each sample's T-cell count was unknown, possibly confounding richness. It is unknown whether associations predate infection; no effector/memory or HPV-specific sorting. Repertoire richness, not evenness, was significantly elevated in CIN3+ cases versus controls. Cases and controls were distinguished at AUC 0.83 by richness and V genes.

Produced via immunoSEQ multiplex PCR; TCRdb's table is partial and in-frame only. This repertoire includes around 31,000 clones. In the case of this clone: The antigen is undetermined.

Sequencing was performed on blood buffy coat. This clonotype was sampled from a woman aged 18-69 years with a cervical HPV16 infection that either progressed to CIN3+ or cleared (not recorded which).

CDR3 residues: CSAVVEGQPQHF. The CDR3 DNA, read in part, is TGCAGTGCGGTGGTCGAGGGGCAGCCC. This chain connects TRBV20-1 to TRBJ1-5, with D possibly TRBD1 on 5 matching bases. The CDR3 end is not reached by the read, which stops 3 residues before it; the germline J gene fills it in. The CDR3 sequence is 12 residues long. V lost 6 bases to trimming and J lost 7 bases, with 13 bases between them. Germline CDR1 and CDR2: DFQATT and SNEGSKA (reference sequence).